Many counts were recorded for the clone carrying this TCR beta chain. What it recognizes is unknown. Everyone who gave samples was a healthy Caucasian. The sample originates from a study of identical twins. Study observations and caveats: Conclusions were drawn cross-sectionally by statistical analysis, without following the same donors.

Trimming removed 6 bases from V and 6 bases from J, with 14 bases in between. This CDR3 is 13 amino acids long. TCRdb ran MiXCR on the 5' RACE reads and lists one entry per CDR3 protein. The table has more than 400,000 distinct CDR3 sequences, roughly 15% seen once. These data also featured in a second study, about yellow fever vaccine responses in identical twins. This second report adds: On the reported evidence, twins' vaccine T cell responses seemed partly convergent and partly personalized.

This TCR was recovered from a woman aged 18-30 years in good health. The J gene is TRBJ1-1, the V gene TRBV12-3 or TRBV12-4; D remains unclear. Sequencing input: CD4+ T cells sorted from blood. The CDR3 here is CASSHKTGAEAFF. CDR3 DNA sequence: TGTGCCAGCAGCCATAAAACGGGCGCTGAAGCTTTCTTT.